Presented here are 32 T cell receptor beta chains from one specimen sequenced in a study of Graves' ophthalmopathy and Graves' hyperthyroidism. For repertoire sequencing, the TCR beta CDR3 regions were amplified from RNA transcripts. In the first round, RT-PCR was carried out with HTBI primers, and a multiplex PCR formed the second round. One entry per CDR3 protein results from TCRdb running MiXCR on the multiplex PCR reads. The sample consists of hundreds of thousands of distinct CDR3 sequences, about 20% of them appearing once. Material: peripheral blood. These receptors came from a woman aged 18 to 35 with stable Graves' hyperthyroidism. Some clones in this sample may be carry-over from other donors' samples.

This clonotype came up many times. V usage is TRBV5-1 and J usage is TRBJ1-1, with D tentatively TRBD1 (5 bases). Trimming pared 1 base from V and 5 bases from J, leaving 12 bases between. This CDR3 is built from 14 residues. In germline, CDR1 is SGHRS, CDR2 YFSETQ. The CDR3 DNA follows: TGCGCCAGCAGCTTGTGGCAGGGAGGGACTGAAGCTTTCTTT. Protein sequence: CASSLWQGGTEAFF.

The gene calls are TRBV20-1 and TRBJ2-5, with D possibly matching TRBD2 (6 bases). Trimming shortened V by 5 bases and J by 1 base, and 17 bases separated the two germline ends. Germline V gives CDR1 DFQATT, CDR2 SNEGSKA (reference sequence). CDR3 length: 15 residues. Here the CDR3 DNA reads TGCAGTGCTGGGACCATTGCGGGGTCCCAAGAGACCCAGTACTTC. Protein: CSAGTIAGSQETQYF.

This clonotype has only a few counts. This chain connects TRBV11-2 to TRBJ2-7; no reliable D call. The CDR3 extends over 12 amino acids. Germline assignment: CDR1 SGHAT and CDR2 FQNNGV. V lost 5 bases and J 7 bases, leaving 12 bases between the germline ends. This CDR3 reads CASSSLLREQYF. The CDR3 region has the DNA TGTGCCAGCAGCAGCTTGTTGCGGGAGCAGTACTTC.

The table lists this clonotype with many counts. V gene TRBV27 combines with J gene TRBJ1-1, with D maybe TRBD1 (5 bases). V was cut by 6 bases and J by 0 bases, with 17 bases left in between. Germline V lookup: CDR1 MNHEY, CDR2 SMNVEV (reference sequence). The CDR3 runs 16 residues. The CDR3 loop reads CASSRGPIGLNTEAFF. CDR3 nucleotide sequence: TGTGCCAGCAGCCGGGGCCCTATCGGGTTGAACACTGAAGCTTTCTTT.

This clonotype was observed many times. The chain combines TRBV27 with TRBJ1-6; D ambiguous. This CDR3 has 15 residues. Trimming took off 3 bases at V and 5 bases at J, with 11 bases between the two ends. The germline V gene encodes CDR1 MNHEY and CDR2 SMNVEV (reference sequence). The CDR3 DNA reads TGTGCCAGCAGTTTGTTACAGAATAATAATTCACCCCTCCACTTT. Protein product: CASSLLQNNNSPLHF.

This clonotype was seen ten or more times. The junction does not match germline at one end; this may be a read error. This chain joins TRBV29-1 and TRBJ1-3; D unclear. Germline CDR1 and CDR2: SQVTM and ANQGSEA. The CDR3 runs 12 residues. In nucleotides, the CDR3 is TGCAGCGTTGACAGTGAAGGAAACACCGTATATTTT. Translation gives CSVDSEGNTVYF.

The V gene is TRBV5-6, the J gene TRBJ1-2; D not certain. CDR3 length: 12 amino acids. Trimming cost V 5 bases and J 5 bases, with 10 bases left between them. CDR1 is SGHDT and CDR2 is YYEEEE in the germline V gene. The CDR3 loop is CASRGESYGYTF. The CDR3 nucleotides are TGTGCCAGCAGGGGAGAGTCTTATGGCTACACCTTC.

This clonotype was counted at least ten times. This chain connects TRBV10-2 to TRBJ1-2; D is undetermined. Germline values: CDR1 WSHSY, CDR2 SAAADI. V was shortened by 4 bases and J by 4 bases, with 10 bases between the two germline ends. The CDR3 length is 13 residues. CDR3 loop: CASSGWYPYGYTF. CDR3 nucleotide sequence: TGCGCCAGCAGTGGCTGGTACCCCTATGGCTACACCTTC.

This clonotype was counted many times. The rearrangement uses TRBV6-5 and TRBJ1-2; weak D call: TRBD1 (6 bases). V lost 0 bases and J 2 bases, leaving 7 bases between the germline ends. CDR1 is MNHEY, CDR2 SVGAGI, per germline. The CDR3 has 14 residues. DNA of the CDR3: TGTGCCAGCAGTTACTCTAGGGGGAACTATGGCTACACCTTC. It translates to CASSYSRGNYGYTF.

The chain recombines TRBV5-1 with TRBJ2-5; 10 bases line up with TRBD2. Trimming at V came to 4 bases and at J to 5 bases, leaving 17 bases not matched to a gene. The CDR3 contains 18 residues. Germline V gene data show CDR1 as SGHRS and CDR2 as YFSETQ. The CDR3 region is CASSLSGTSGEGRETQYF. CDR3 bases: TGCGCCAGCAGCCTCTCAGGAACTAGCGGGGAAGGACGGGAGACCCAGTACTTC. Together with reference TRBV5-1 and TRBJ2-5, the CDR3 gives the full variable domain: KAGVTQTPRYLIKTRGQQVTLSCSPISGHRSVSWYQQTPGQGLQFLFEYFSETQRNKGNFPGRFSGRQFSNSRSEMNVSTLELGDSALYLCASSLSGTSGEGRETQYFGPGTRLLVL.

This clonotype was found once. The J gene is TRBJ1-1, the V gene TRBV19; TRBD1 is a possible D gene (5 bases). The V and J ends lost 1 base and 1 base respectively, with 10 bases between them. Germline values: CDR1 LNHDA, CDR2 SQIVND (reference sequence). The CDR3 is 15 residues long. CDR3 sequence: CASSIGQPQNTEAFF. CDR3 DNA: TGTGCCAGTAGTATAGGACAGCCTCAGAACACTGAAGCTTTCTTT.

Concerning this clonotype itself: A single base separates this from a much larger clone, so it may be a read error. The chain has TRBV12-5 and TRBJ2-5; tentative D call: TRBD2 (6 bases). Trimming removed 1 base from V and 1 base from J, with 7 bases in between. Germline lookup yields CDR1 LGHNT and CDR2 FRNRAP. The CDR3 contains 14 residues. CDR3 DNA sequence: TGTGCTAGTGGTTTGGGGCGGGGCCAAGAGACCCAGTACTTC. Translated: CASGLGRGQETQYF.

This clonotype was seen many times. The chain carries TRBV29-1 and TRBJ1-1, with 11 bases that match TRBD1. V gave up 7 bases and J gave up 3 bases; unmatched junction bases: 4. Germline-derived CDR1 and CDR2 are SQVTM and ANQGSEA. This CDR3 has 13 residues. The CDR3 here is CSARDRGDTEAFF. CDR3 DNA sequence: TGCAGCGCGAGGGACAGGGGGGACACTGAAGCTTTCTTT.

The table lists this clonotype with many counts. The rearrangement links TRBV6-1 to TRBJ2-7; tentatively, D is TRBD2 (5 bases). Germline loops: CDR1 MNHNS, CDR2 SASEGT. There are 14 residues in the CDR3. V lost 2 bases to trimming and J lost 3 bases, with 11 bases between them. CDR3 residues: CASSESDSYYEQYF. CDR3 nucleotide sequence: TGTGCCAGCAGTGAATCGGACTCCTACTACGAGCAGTACTTC.

The rearrangement uses TRBV15 and TRBJ1-1; D gene uncertain. From germline, CDR1 is LNHNV and CDR2 YYDKDF (reference sequence). Trimming took off 0 bases at V and 6 bases at J, with 8 bases between the two ends. The CDR3 is 13 amino acids. The CDR3 coding sequence is TGTGCCACCAGCAGAGATCTCGGCTCTGAAGCTTTCTTT. The encoded protein is CATSRDLGSEAFF. Combining the CDR3 with reference TRBV15 and TRBJ1-1 gives the whole variable domain DAMVIQNPRYQVTQFGKPVTLSCSQTLNHNVMYWYQQKSSQAPKLLFHYYDKDFNNEADTPDNFQSRRPNTSFCFLDIRSPGLGDTAMYLCATSRDLGSEAFFGQGTRLTVV.

This clonotype appeared many times. CDR3 sequence: CASSFWQVSGEQYF. CDR3 in DNA: TGTGCCAGCAGTTTTTGGCAGGTCAGCGGGGAGCAGTACTTC. The rearrangement uses TRBV28 and TRBJ2-7; a weak D match, TRBD2 (6 bases). V lost 3 bases and J lost 7, with 16 bases in between. The CDR3 covers 14 residues. Germline CDR1 MDHEN, CDR2 SYDVKM.

The genes are TRBV30 and TRBJ2-2, with TRBD1 as a possible D gene (5 bases). This CDR3 region has 15 residues. CDR1 GTSNPN and CDR2 SVGIG come from the germline V gene (reference sequence). Trimming left V 3 bases short and J 6 bases short, with 17 bases between. This CDR3 reads CAWSEGIGAAGELFF. CDR3 nucleotides: TGTGCCTGGAGCGAAGGGATAGGGGCGGCCGGGGAGCTGTTTTTT.

In this sample, this clonotype turned up once. The chain combines TRBV12-3 or TRBV12-4 with TRBJ2-7; D remains ambiguous. The CDR3 has 12 amino acids. V lost 6 bases and J 6 bases, leaving 12 bases between the germline ends. Written as DNA, the CDR3 is TGTGCCAGCAGAGGAAGGGTACCCGAGCAGTACTTC. This codes for CASRGRVPEQYF.

This clonotype came up a few times. Mismatch with germline at one junction end may stem from a read error. The chain is built from TRBV7-9 and TRBJ2-5; no firm D call. The CDR3 contains 15 residues. Germline assignment: CDR1 SEHNR and CDR2 FQNEAQ (reference sequence). In DNA, the CDR3 is TGTGCCAGCAGCTTAGGGCAGATTATGGAAGAGACCAAGTACTTC. It specifies CASSLGQIMEETKYF.

The chain employs TRBV7-3 and TRBJ1-2; tentative D call: TRBD1 (6 bases). Trimming removed 0 bases at V and 0 bases at J, with 14 bases between. The CDR3 runs 17 residues. CDR1 is SGHTA, CDR2 FQGTGA, per germline. DNA of the CDR3: TGTGCCAGCAGCTTAACTGGCAGGGGAGCCTCTAACTATGGCTACACCTTC. This sequence encodes CASSLTGRGASNYGYTF. Supplemented by reference TRBV7-3 and TRBJ1-2, the full variable domain reads GAGVSQTPSNKVTEKGKYVELRCDPISGHTALYWYRQSLGQGPEFLIYFQGTGAADDSGLPNDRFFAVRPEGSVSTLKIQRTERGDSAVYLCASSLTGRGASNYGYTFGSGTRLTVV.

The chain couples TRBV2 to TRBJ2-7; a possible D gene is TRBD2 (5 bases). The CDR3 sequence is 14 residues long. CDR1 SNHLY and CDR2 FYNNEI come from the germline V gene. Trimming took 2 bases from V and 3 from J, leaving 11 bases between them. CDR3 amino acids: CASSEYRGDYEQYF. The CDR3 nucleotides read TGTGCCAGCAGTGAATATCGGGGAGACTACGAGCAGTACTTC.

This clonotype was found a few times. The chain recombines TRBV5-1 with TRBJ2-2, with D possibly being TRBD2 (6 bases). The CDR3 runs 14 residues. Germline CDR1 and CDR2: SGHRS and YFSETQ. V lost 0 bases, J lost 6 bases, and 9 bases lay in between. The CDR3 region has the DNA TGCGCCAGCAGCTTGGAACTAGCCGCCGGGGAGCTGTTTTTT. Translation: CASSLELAAGELFF.

This clonotype was detected ten times or more. The chain couples TRBV2 to TRBJ1-6; no clear D gene. Germline V lookup: CDR1 SNHLY, CDR2 FYNNEI. The CDR3 contains 12 residues. Deletions cut 6 bases from V and 10 bases from J, with 10 bases between. The CDR3 nucleotides read TGTGCCAGCAGCTCTGACACCTCACCCCTCCACTTT. It yields the protein CASSSDTSPLHF. The complete variable domain, with remaining parts taken from reference TRBV2 and TRBJ1-6, reads EPEVTQTPSHQVTQMGQEVILRCVPISNHLYFYWYRQILGQKVEFLVSFYNNEISEKSEIFDDQFSVERPDGSNFTLKIRSTKLEDSAMYFCASSSDTSPLHFGNGTRLTVT.

This clonotype appeared many times. The chain uses TRBV27 and TRBJ1-3; D is unclear. CDR3 length: 12 residues. With 10 bases removed from V and 1 base from J, the gap between germline ends came to 8 bases. Germline lookup yields CDR1 MNHEY and CDR2 SMNVEV (reference sequence). CDR3 in DNA: TGTGCCAAAGGGATTTCTGGAAACACCATATATTTT. Its translation: CAKGISGNTIYF.

This clonotype was seen many times. This chain joins TRBV11-2 and TRBJ2-5; D gene unclear. The CDR3 extends over 14 amino acids. The germline CDR1 and CDR2 sequences are SGHAT and FQNNGV. Trimming cost V 5 bases and J 5 bases, with 15 bases left between them. CDR3 in DNA: TGTGCCAGCAGCCCGATAGTGCTCGGGGAGACCCAGTACTTC. This sequence encodes CASSPIVLGETQYF.

The gene calls are TRBV11-2 and TRBJ2-7; D unclear. The germline CDR1 and CDR2 sequences are SGHAT and FQNNGV. With 0 bases removed from V and 1 base from J, the gap between germline ends came to 7 bases. The CDR3 consists of 14 residues. In DNA form, the CDR3 reads TGTGCCAGCAGCTTAGATCCAGTTTCCTACGAGCAGTACTTC. It yields the protein CASSLDPVSYEQYF. Full variable domain (rest looked up from reference TRBV11-2 and TRBJ2-7): EAGVAQSPRYKIIEKRQSVAFWCNPISGHATLYWYQQILGQGPKLLIQFQNNGVVDDSQLPKDRFSAERLKGVDSTLKIQPAKLEDSAVYLCASSLDPVSYEQYFGPGTRLTVT.

This clonotype was picked up many times. The gene calls are TRBV20-1 and TRBJ1-6; the match to TRBD1 covers 8 bases. CDR3 length equals 14 residues. The V gene's germline CDR1 is DFQATT and CDR2 SNEGSKA (reference sequence). V trimming: 4 bases; J trimming: 6 bases; junction bases outside the gene matches: 5. The DNA for the CDR3 is TGCAGTGCTATCAGGGGACAGGTTAATTCACCCCTCCACTTT. This sequence encodes CSAIRGQVNSPLHF.

This clonotype showed up many times. The chain couples TRBV12-3 or TRBV12-4 to TRBJ2-7, with D perhaps matching TRBD1 or TRBD2 (5 bases each). V lost 5 bases, J lost 2 bases, and 13 bases lay in between. This CDR3 region has 14 residues. The CDR3 nucleotides are TGTGCCAGCAGTCCCGGGGCAGGAGCCTACGAGCAGTACTTC. Encoded protein: CASSPGAGAYEQYF.

This clonotype was picked up many times. V is TRBV7-9 and J is TRBJ2-6; D not certain. With 1 base removed from V and 7 bases from J, the gap between germline ends came to 8 bases. From germline, CDR1 is SEHNR and CDR2 FQNEAQ (reference sequence). This CDR3 region has 14 residues. In nucleotides, the CDR3 is TGTGCCAGCAGCTTAGTCGGTGCTGCCAACGTCCTGACTTTC. It yields the protein CASSLVGAANVLTF.

A remark on this clonotype: A read error is likely, as this CDR3 ends without the conserved phenylalanine or tryptophan. The chain combines TRBV19 with TRBJ2-2; D not certain. From germline, CDR1 is LNHDA and CDR2 SQIVND (reference sequence). This CDR3 is built from 15 residues. CDR3 sequence: CAISPLWTDTGELFL. DNA of the CDR3: TGTGCCATTAGTCCCCTTTGGACCGACACCGGGGAGCTGTTTTTG.

In its sample, this clonotype was seen many times. The J gene is TRBJ1-5, the V gene TRBV12-3 or TRBV12-4, with TRBD1 matching over 8 bases. J was trimmed by 2 bases and V by 11 bases; bases with no gene match: 2. The CDR3 is 12 residues long. CDR3 residues: CAGGQGNQPQHF. In DNA, the CDR3 is TGTGCCGGGGGACAGGGCAATCAGCCCCAGCATTTT.

The rearrangement uses TRBV19 and TRBJ1-5; 12 nucleotides line up with TRBD1. The CDR3 length is 17 residues. Losses at the gene ends were 5 bases for V and 2 bases for J; bases not matched to a gene: 7. Germline V CDR1 and CDR2: LNHDA, SQIVND (reference sequence). CDR3 region: CASSARDRGHGNQPQHF. The DNA for the CDR3 is TGTGCCAGTAGTGCCCGGGACAGGGGGCACGGCAATCAGCCCCAGCATTTT.